One sample yielded the 22 T cell receptor beta chains listed below, sequenced in a study of blood T cell repertoires in COVID-19. Clones were sequenced by immunoSEQ multiplex PCR, and TCRdb holds only the in-frame ones, with some missing. This table holds fewer than 200,000 clones, about four fifths found once. Input material: peripheral blood. These receptors came from a woman in her 70s with acute or convalescent COVID-19.

The chain carries TRBV25-1 and TRBJ2-7; the D gene is possibly TRBD2 (7 bases). This CDR3 comprises 15 residues. Germline V gene data show CDR1 as MGHDK and CDR2 as SYGVNS. V gave up 8 bases and J gave up 2 bases, with 19 bases separating them. In DNA form, the CDR3 reads TGTGCCAGCGGCTTGGGGGGGCAGGTGACCTACGAGCAGTACTTC. Translated, it gives CASGLGGQVTYEQYF.

The V call is TRBV7-6, the J call TRBJ1-1; 8 nucleotides align to TRBD1. V dropped 2 bases and J dropped 4; count of bases not matched to a gene: 15. The CDR3 sequence is 18 residues long. Per the germline V gene, CDR1 is SGHVS and CDR2 is FNYEAQ. CDR3 loop: CASSLSPGTGGWVTEAFF. CDR3 DNA sequence: TGTGCCAGCAGCTTATCCCCCGGGACAGGAGGATGGGTCACTGAAGCTTTCTTT.

The chain couples TRBV28 to TRBJ1-2; D remains ambiguous. In germline, CDR1 is MDHEN, CDR2 SYDVKM. There are 13 residues in the CDR3. V was trimmed by 3 bases and J by 5 bases, leaving 10 bases between them. For the CDR3, the DNA is TGTGCCAGCAGTTTTAGCTCCCTATATGGCTACACCTTC. Its protein is CASSFSSLYGYTF.

The CDR3 DNA reads TGTGCCAGCTCACTCTCGGGAGGGCCGATTAACACAGATACGCAGTATTTT. Its protein product is CASSLSGGPINTDTQYF. The chain joins TRBV18 to TRBJ2-3; TRBD2 matches 8 bases. The V segment lost 4 bases and the J segment 2 bases; nucleotides outside the gene matches: 11. The CDR3 spans 17 residues. Germline assignment: CDR1 KGHSH and CDR2 LQKENI.

The J gene is TRBJ2-2, the V gene TRBV28; the match to TRBD2 covers 8 bases. V dropped 6 bases and J dropped 0; count of bases not matched to a gene: 12. The CDR3 totals 18 residues. The V gene's germline CDR1 is MDHEN and CDR2 SYDVKM. The CDR3, as DNA: TGTGCCAGCAGGGCATACGGGGGGGGCGGAACGAACACCGGGGAGCTGTTTTTT. Its translation: CASRAYGGGGTNTGELFF.

V is TRBV2 and J is TRBJ1-3; possibly TRBD1 for D (6 bases). Trimming left V 6 bases short and J 4 bases short, with 19 bases between. The CDR3 runs to 16 residues. Germline-derived CDR1 and CDR2 are SNHLY and FYNNEI. In DNA form, the CDR3 reads TGTGCCAGCAGACGTAACAGGGAAACTTCCGGAAACACCATATATTTT. This encodes CASRRNRETSGNTIYF.

This clone is a singleton in its sample. V is TRBV4-2 and J is TRBJ1-2, with D uncertain. Trimming took off 5 bases at V and 7 bases at J, with 11 bases between the two ends. Germline-derived CDR1 and CDR2 are LGHNA and YNFKEQ. This CDR3 has 12 amino acids. The CDR3 region has the DNA TGTGCCAGCAGCTCCGACGGGAGTGGCTACACCTTC. Residues: CASSSDGSGYTF.

The chain employs TRBV9 and TRBJ1-2; D is perhaps TRBD1 (5 bases). The CDR3 has 12 residues. Trimming took 2 bases from V and 6 from J, leaving 8 bases between them. Germline values: CDR1 SGDLS, CDR2 YYNGEE. The CDR3 DNA reads as TGTGCCAGCAGCGTGCAGGGTAATGGCTACACCTTC. Its translation: CASSVQGNGYTF.

CDR3 nucleotides: TGTGCCAGTACCCTACGGACAGGGGGCAACACTGAAGCTTTCTTT. This encodes CASTLRTGGNTEAFF. The chain couples TRBV19 to TRBJ1-1; TRBD1 matches 11 bases. J lost 2 bases, V lost 7 bases, and 6 bases had no gene match. CDR3 size: 15 residues. Germline values: CDR1 LNHDA, CDR2 SQIVND (reference sequence).

This sequence joins TRBV7-8 and TRBJ2-3, with 11 bases fitting TRBD2. The CDR3 covers 15 residues. The V and J ends lost 6 bases and 3 bases, in that order; junction bases with no gene match: 5. Germline V gene sequence: CDR1 SGHVS, CDR2 FQNEAQ. CDR3 sequence reads: CASSLSGGATDTQYF. CDR3 in DNA: TGTGCCAGCAGTCTTAGCGGGGGGGCAACAGATACGCAGTATTTT.

V and J are TRBV20-1 and TRBJ1-1; D ambiguous. Germline assignment: CDR1 DFQATT and CDR2 SNEGSKA (reference sequence). The germline V and J ends were trimmed by 3 bases and 1 base, with 21 bases remaining between them. The CDR3 sequence is 17 residues long. The chain's CDR3 is CSASATLNPTENTEAFF. DNA of the CDR3: TGCAGTGCTAGTGCAACACTAAATCCGACCGAGAACACTGAAGCTTTCTTT.

The CDR3 DNA sequence: TGCGCCAGCAGCCCGTCGTCAGGGCGCCACGAGCAGTACTTC. It encodes CASSPSSGRHEQYF. The chain employs TRBV10-1 and TRBJ2-7, with D perhaps matching TRBD1 (5 bases). V was cut by 6 bases and J by 5 bases, with 17 bases left in between. The germline V gene encodes CDR1 WNHNN and CDR2 SYGVQD (reference sequence). CDR3 length: 14 amino acids.

The rearrangement links TRBV28 to TRBJ1-5; D gene uncertain. Trimming pared 8 bases from V and 0 bases from J, leaving 11 bases between. Germline CDR1 is MDHEN and CDR2 is SYDVKM. The length of the CDR3 is 14 residues. The CDR3 loop is CASFTPDSNQPQHF. The CDR3 DNA sequence: TGTGCCAGCTTCACACCAGATAGCAATCAGCCCCAGCATTTT. Combining the CDR3 with reference TRBV28 and TRBJ1-5 gives the whole variable domain DVKVTQSSRYLVKRTGEKVFLECVQDMDHENMFWYRQDPGLGLRLIYFSYDVKMKEKGDIPEGYSVSREKKERFSLILESASTNQTSMYLCASFTPDSNQPQHFGDGTRLSIL.

This chain links TRBV3-1 (or the pseudogene TRBV3-2) with TRBJ1-2; the D gene is possibly TRBD1 (5 bases). The CDR3 totals 14 residues. V was trimmed by 5 bases and J by 4 bases, leaving 14 bases between them. Germline-derived CDR1 and CDR2 are LGHDT and YNNKEL (reference sequence). The CDR3 sequence: CASSYRGAIYGYTF. The CDR3 region has the DNA TGTGCCAGCAGCTACCGTGGGGCAATCTATGGCTACACCTTC.

V is TRBV7-9 and J is TRBJ2-3; the match to TRBD2 covers 8 bases. V dropped 5 bases and J dropped 0; count of bases not matched to a gene: 7. This CDR3 has 16 amino acids. Germline V lookup: CDR1 SEHNR, CDR2 FQNEAQ (reference sequence). CDR3 in amino acids: CASSPTSGSSTDTQYF. CDR3 coding DNA: TGTGCCAGCAGCCCGACCAGCGGGAGCAGCACAGATACGCAGTATTTT.

The chain joins TRBV11-2 to TRBJ2-2; TRBD2 might be the D (5 bases). This CDR3 is built from 17 residues. Germline CDR1 SGHAT, CDR2 FQNNGV. The germline V and J ends were trimmed by 3 bases and 4 bases, with 18 bases remaining between them. CDR3 DNA sequence: TGTGCCAGCAGCTTTAGTGTCGGGATTCTCTCCACCGGGGAGCTGTTTTTT. Amino acid sequence: CASSFSVGILSTGELFF.

In this sample, this clone turned up once. V gene TRBV7-8 combines with J gene TRBJ1-2; tentative D call: TRBD1 (5 bases). The CDR3 extends over 15 amino acids. V was shortened by 4 bases and J by 4 bases, with 16 bases between the two germline ends. Germline values: CDR1 SGHVS, CDR2 FQNEAQ. CDR3 DNA sequence: TGTGCCAGCAGCTCGGACACAAGAACGGGCTATGGCTACACCTTC. The encoded protein is CASSSDTRTGYGYTF.

The chain is built from TRBV19 and TRBJ2-6; D remains ambiguous. V was cut by 5 bases and J by 2 bases, with 13 bases left in between. This CDR3 is built from 16 residues. CDR1 and CDR2 (germline): LNHDA, SQIVND (reference sequence). In DNA, the CDR3 is TGTGCCAGTAGTCCAGGTCCCCAACCTGGGGCCAACGTCCTGACTTTC. Translated: CASSPGPQPGANVLTF.

The V call is TRBV5-1, the J call TRBJ2-7, with 9 bases lining up with TRBD1. This CDR3 is 15 amino acids long. Germline V gene sequence: CDR1 SGHRS, CDR2 YFSETQ. V lost 0 bases to trimming and J lost 4 bases; unmatched junction nucleotides: 5. For the CDR3, the DNA is TGCGCCAGCAGCTTGGCGGGACAGGGTGGGTACGAGCAGTACTTC. Its protein product is CASSLAGQGGYEQYF.

This clone was picked up a small number of times. The CDR3 region is CASSGDIPIYEQYF. The CDR3, as DNA: TGTGCCAGCAGTGGGGACATACCGATCTACGAGCAGTACTTC. The chain employs TRBV7-2 and TRBJ2-7; the D gene is possibly TRBD1 (6 bases). V was cut by 6 bases and J by 3 bases, with 15 bases left in between. Per the germline V gene, CDR1 is SGHTA and CDR2 is FQGNSA. The CDR3 extends over 14 amino acids.

This clone is a singleton in its sample. V and J are TRBV6-5 and TRBJ2-3; 8 bases are a match to TRBD1. V gave up 10 bases and J gave up 3 bases; unmatched junction bases: 9. The V gene's germline CDR1 is MNHEY and CDR2 SVGAGI. This CDR3 spans 14 amino acids. The CDR3 region is CATSGQGRTDTQYF. The CDR3 DNA sequence: TGTGCCACGTCAGGACAGGGACGAACAGATACGCAGTATTTT.

The rearrangement uses TRBV5-1 and TRBJ2-2; possible D gene TRBD2, 6 bases. Germline loops: CDR1 SGHRS, CDR2 YFSETQ. This CDR3 is built from 15 residues. V dropped 0 bases and J dropped 7 bases, with 13 bases sitting between them. The chain's CDR3 is CASSLEPGVGGELFF. The DNA of the CDR3 is TGCGCCAGCAGCTTGGAACCGGGAGTGGGCGGGGAGCTGTTTTTT.